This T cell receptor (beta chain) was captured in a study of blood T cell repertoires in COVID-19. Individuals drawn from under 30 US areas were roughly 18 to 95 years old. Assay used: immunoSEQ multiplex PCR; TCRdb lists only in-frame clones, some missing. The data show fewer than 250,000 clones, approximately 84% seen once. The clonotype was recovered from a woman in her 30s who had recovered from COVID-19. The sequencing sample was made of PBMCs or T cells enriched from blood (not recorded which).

The CDR3 protein is CASSELLGANYGYTF. The DNA for the CDR3 is TGTGCCAGCAGTGAATTGCTGGGGGCAAACTATGGCTACACCTTC. The V and J genes are TRBV2 and TRBJ1-2, with D tentatively TRBD1 (6 bases). The V end was cut by 2 bases, the J end by 2 bases, with 12 bases between. Looked up from germline, CDR1 is SNHLY and CDR2 is FYNNEI. The CDR3 is 15 residues long.